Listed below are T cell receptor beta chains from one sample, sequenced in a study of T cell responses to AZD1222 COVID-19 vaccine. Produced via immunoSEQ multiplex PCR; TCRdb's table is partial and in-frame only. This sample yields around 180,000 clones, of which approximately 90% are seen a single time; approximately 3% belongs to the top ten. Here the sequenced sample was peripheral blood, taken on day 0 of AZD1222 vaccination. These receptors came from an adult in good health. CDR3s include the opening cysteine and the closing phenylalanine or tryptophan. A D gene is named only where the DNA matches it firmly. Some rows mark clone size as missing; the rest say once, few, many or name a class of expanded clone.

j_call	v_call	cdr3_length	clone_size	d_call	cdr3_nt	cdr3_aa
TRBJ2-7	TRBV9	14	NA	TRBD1	TGTGCCAGCAGCGTAGGACAGGGTGCCCACGAGCAGTACTTC	CASSVGQGAHEQYF
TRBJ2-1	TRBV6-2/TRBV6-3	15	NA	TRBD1	TGTGCCAGCAGCTTGGGGGACAGGGGGTTCGGTGAGCAGTTCTTC	CASSLGDRGFGEQFF
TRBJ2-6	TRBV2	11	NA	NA	TGTGCCAGCCGGGGAGCCAACGTCCTGACTTTC	CASRGANVLTF
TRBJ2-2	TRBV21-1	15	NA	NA	TGTGCCAGCAAGAATGGGGCAGTGACCCGGCCTGAGCTGTTTTTT	CASKNGAVTRPELFF
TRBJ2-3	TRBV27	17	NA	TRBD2	TGTGCCAGCAGTTCAACCAAGCGGGGGCATGTACCAGATACGCAGTATTTT	CASSSTKRGHVPDTQYF
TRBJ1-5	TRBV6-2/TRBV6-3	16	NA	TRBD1	TGTGCCAGCAGCCTCGACCGACAGGGAGGCAATCAGCCCCAGCATTTT	CASSLDRQGGNQPQHF
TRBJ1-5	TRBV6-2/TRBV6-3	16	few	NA	TGTGCCAGCAGTCCCCTCAGGGAGAGAGTCAATCAGCCCCAGCATTTT	CASSPLRERVNQPQHF
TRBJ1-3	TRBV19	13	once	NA	TGTGCCAGTAGAAGTAGGGTCGGAAACACCATATATTTT	CASRSRVGNTIYF
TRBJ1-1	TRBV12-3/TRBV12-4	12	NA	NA	TGTGCCAGCAGCACAGGGTTCACTGAAGCTTTCTTT	CASSTGFTEAFF
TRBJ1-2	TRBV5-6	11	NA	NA	TGTGCCAGCAGCTTGAGATACGGCTACACCTTC	CASSLRYGYTF
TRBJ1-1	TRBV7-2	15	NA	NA	TGTGCCAGCAGCTCATGGACCGGGAGGGACACTGAAGCTTTCTTT	CASSSWTGRDTEAFF
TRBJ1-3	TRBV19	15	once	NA	TGTGCCAGTACCCCAGCCCTAGGGTCTGGAAACACCATATATTTT	CASTPALGSGNTIYF
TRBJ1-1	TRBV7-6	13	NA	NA	TGTGCCAGCAGCTTAGCCCTAGGCTCTGAAGCTTTCTTT	CASSLALGSEAFF
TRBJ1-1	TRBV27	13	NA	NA	TGTGCCAGCAGTCTCTCTGGGGGGACTGAAGCTTTCTTT	CASSLSGGTEAFF
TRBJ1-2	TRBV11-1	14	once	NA	TGTGCCAGCAGCTTAATCGGGGGCTCGGCTGGCTACACCTTC	CASSLIGGSAGYTF
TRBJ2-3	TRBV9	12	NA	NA	TGTGCCAGCAGCCAAGGCACAGATACGCAGTATTTT	CASSQGTDTQYF
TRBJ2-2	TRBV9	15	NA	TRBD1	TGTGCCAGCAGCCCCGGCGCAGGGGGTACCGGGGAGCTGTTTTTT	CASSPGAGGTGELFF
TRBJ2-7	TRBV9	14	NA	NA	TGTGCCAGCAGCGTAGCCCAGGCCTCCTACGAGCAGTACTTC	CASSVAQASYEQYF
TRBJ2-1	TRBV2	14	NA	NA	TGTGCCAGCACTCGAACCCGGACTACCAATGAGCAGTTCTTC	CASTRTRTTNEQFF
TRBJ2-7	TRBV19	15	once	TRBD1	TGTGCCAGTAGTGCTGGGACAGCAGCTTCCTACGAGCAGTACTTC	CASSAGTAASYEQYF